The 21 T cell receptor beta chains in this list originate from one sample, sequenced in a study of blood T cell repertoires in COVID-19. Sequencing was performed with immunoSEQ multiplex PCR; in TCRdb, only in-frame clones are kept and a portion is missing. The sample records roughly 70,000 clones, more than 70% being singletons. Sequencing was carried out using peripheral blood. The origin of the receptors is a woman aged 70-85 years with acute or convalescent COVID-19.

J is TRBJ1-2 and V is TRBV6-1; D might be TRBD1 (5 bases). This CDR3 is built from 15 residues. Germline-derived CDR1 and CDR2 are MNHNS and SASEGT. Between the trimmed V and J ends, which lost 2 bases and 3 bases, there was a span of 13 bases. The DNA for the CDR3 is TGTGCCAGCAGTGAAACCCTAGACAGATACTATGGCTACACCTTC. Translated, it gives CASSETLDRYYGYTF.

The chain employs TRBV28 and TRBJ1-2, with TRBD1 matching over 8 bases. This CDR3 has 14 amino acids. J gave up 7 bases and V 3 bases, and 7 bases lay outside the gene matches. CDR1 and CDR2 (germline): MDHEN, SYDVKM. This CDR3 is CASSFTDRVRGYTF. The CDR3 bases are TGTGCCAGCAGTTTTACGGACAGGGTGCGTGGCTACACCTTC.

The chain uses TRBV5-4 and TRBJ2-5; 7 positions agree with TRBD1. Trimming at V came to 4 bases and at J to 1 base, leaving 4 bases not matched to a gene. Germline values: CDR1 SGHNT, CDR2 YYREEE (reference sequence). The CDR3 is 14 residues long. For the CDR3, the DNA is TGTGCCAGCAGCCTTCGACAGGGCCAAGAGACCCAGTACTTC. Translation gives CASSLRQGQETQYF.

Written as DNA, the CDR3 is TGTGCCAGCAGCTTAGGGACAGGGAGATCCTACGAGCAGTACTTC. Translated, it gives CASSLGTGRSYEQYF. This chain connects TRBV7-2 to TRBJ2-7; 8 nucleotides match TRBD1. Trimming at V came to 1 base and at J to 1 base, leaving 3 bases not matched to a gene. This CDR3 has 15 amino acids. Germline CDR1 and CDR2: SGHTA and FQGNSA.

The V gene is TRBV29-1, the J gene TRBJ2-3; perhaps TRBD2 as D (6 bases). This CDR3 comprises 15 residues. The V end was cut by 0 bases, the J end by 0 bases, with 10 bases between. Germline lookup yields CDR1 SQVTM and CDR2 ANQGSEA. CDR3 amino acids: CSVEDALASTDTQYF. The DNA of the CDR3 is TGCAGCGTTGAAGATGCCCTAGCGAGCACAGATACGCAGTATTTT.

The chain links TRBV9 to TRBJ1-3; D possibly corresponds to TRBD1 (6 bases). Germline V gene sequence: CDR1 SGDLS, CDR2 YYNGEE. Trimming took 4 bases from V and 0 from J, leaving 14 bases between them. The CDR3 is 16 amino acids. CDR3 loop: CASSSQQGFSGNTIYF. In nucleotides, the CDR3 is TGTGCCAGCAGCTCGCAACAGGGTTTCTCTGGAAACACCATATATTTT.

This chain joins TRBV4-2 and TRBJ1-4; 8 bases are shared with TRBD1. Germline CDR1 LGHNA, CDR2 YNFKEQ. This CDR3 is 15 amino acids long. V trimming: 2 bases; J trimming: 8 bases; junction bases outside the gene matches: 7. CDR3 nucleotide sequence: TGTGCCAGCAGCCAAAACGACAGGGGAGTGGAAAAACTGTTTTTT. Protein: CASSQNDRGVEKLFF.

The V gene is TRBV7-8, the J gene TRBJ1-1; D perhaps matches TRBD1 (5 bases). Trimming shortened V by 1 base and J by 1 base, and 16 bases separated the two germline ends. CDR1 is SGHVS, CDR2 FQNEAQ, per germline. There are 17 residues in the CDR3. CDR3 protein: CASSLGTAGGWNTEAFF. In DNA form, the CDR3 reads TGTGCCAGCAGCTTAGGGACCGCCGGGGGGTGGAACACTGAAGCTTTCTTT.

The chain links TRBV6-5 to TRBJ1-2; D uncertain. The V and J ends lost 6 bases and 4 bases respectively, with 18 bases between them. The CDR3 loop spans 15 amino acids. From germline, CDR1 is MNHEY and CDR2 SVGAGI. The CDR3 protein is CASSASIVQIYGYTF. In DNA, the CDR3 is TGTGCCAGCAGCGCAAGTATAGTACAGATCTATGGCTACACCTTC.

This clone showed up just once. The V gene is TRBV6-6, the J gene TRBJ2-1, with 11 bases matching TRBD2. CDR3 length: 15 residues. J gave up 4 bases and V 4 bases, and 3 bases lay outside the gene matches. Germline CDR1 reads MNHNY; CDR2 reads SVGAGI (reference sequence). This CDR3 reads CASSFLAGGYNEQFF. The CDR3 nucleotides are TGTGCCAGCAGTTTCCTAGCGGGGGGTTACAATGAGCAGTTCTTC.

The chain joins TRBV5-1 to TRBJ1-1; TRBD1 might be the D (5 bases). The V end was cut by 0 bases, the J end by 0 bases, with 9 bases between. The CDR3 is 15 amino acids. In germline, CDR1 is SGHRS, CDR2 YFSETQ. This CDR3 is CASSLGGGMNTEAFF. In DNA form, the CDR3 reads TGCGCCAGCAGCTTGGGGGGCGGGATGAACACTGAAGCTTTCTTT.

The rearrangement links TRBV19 to TRBJ1-2; tentatively, D is TRBD1 (6 bases). Germline loops: CDR1 LNHDA, CDR2 SQIVND (reference sequence). V gave up 6 bases and J gave up 4 bases, with 12 bases separating them. This CDR3 has 13 amino acids. Here the CDR3 DNA reads TGTGCCAGTAGGACGGACAGTATCTATGGCTACACCTTC. The encoded protein is CASRTDSIYGYTF.

The rearrangement joins TRBV6-5 to TRBJ1-1, with 9 bases that match TRBD1. This CDR3 has 14 residues. Trimming took 0 bases from V and 9 from J; bases not matched to a gene: 5. In germline, CDR1 is MNHEY, CDR2 SVGAGI. CDR3 in amino acids: CASSYSVNRGQAFF. CDR3 DNA: TGTGCCAGCAGTTACTCGGTCAACAGGGGGCAAGCTTTCTTT.

V and J are TRBV19 and TRBJ1-2, with D tentatively TRBD1 (6 bases). With 6 bases removed from V and 5 bases from J, the gap between germline ends came to 13 bases. CDR1 is LNHDA and CDR2 is SQIVND in the germline V gene (reference sequence). This CDR3 has 13 residues. CDR3 amino acids: CASSLPDRYGYTF. Here the CDR3 DNA reads TGTGCCAGTAGCCTCCCAGACAGGTATGGCTACACCTTC.

There are a few counts of this clone. The J gene is TRBJ1-4, the V gene TRBV4-1; D is undetermined. Germline assignment: CDR1 MGHRA and CDR2 YSYEKL. The ends were cut back, 1 base at V and 8 bases at J, with 17 bases in the middle. The CDR3 contains 16 residues. The CDR3 DNA is TGCGCCAGCAGCCAAGGAGGCGCAGGCGGCGGGGAAAAACTGTTTTTT. Amino acid sequence: CASSQGGAGGGEKLFF.

The table lists this clone with a count of one. This chain connects TRBV6-5 to TRBJ2-3; TRBD1 matches at 8 bases. The CDR3 runs to 12 residues. After removal of 8 bases from V and 8 bases from J, the junction contained 6 bases not matched to a gene. Germline V gives CDR1 MNHEY, CDR2 SVGAGI. Written as DNA, the CDR3 is TGTGCCAGCCATTCGACAGGGGCTACGCAGTATTTT. Protein product: CASHSTGATQYF.

This chain uses TRBV12-3 or TRBV12-4 with TRBJ1-5, with D possibly being TRBD1 (5 bases). The CDR3 contains 13 residues. The germline V and J ends were trimmed by 5 bases and 8 bases, with 13 bases remaining between them. The CDR3 DNA sequence: TGTGCCAGCAGTCGGGGACTGGGTGAGCCCCAGCATTTT. Translation gives CASSRGLGEPQHF.

This rearrangement joins TRBV27 to TRBJ1-1, with D hard to call. Germline lookup yields CDR1 MNHEY and CDR2 SMNVEV (reference sequence). The CDR3 loop spans 14 amino acids. V shed 2 bases and J shed 0 bases, with 7 bases lying between them. DNA for the CDR3: TGTGCCAGCAGTTTAGCGGATATGAACACTGAAGCTTTCTTT. This codes for CASSLADMNTEAFF.

J is TRBJ2-5 and V is TRBV21-1; TRBD2 was called by the table and not checked on the DNA. TRBV21-1 is classified as a pseudogene. The CDR3 consists of 15 residues. The DNA for the CDR3 is TGTGCCAGCAGCAAGAGGTCTGCGTACCAAGAGACCCAGTACTTC. Translating it yields CASSKRSAYQETQYF.

The CDR3 region is CASSKSGGGGTEAFF. The CDR3 bases are TGTGCCAGCAGTAAATCTGGGGGGGGTGGCACTGAAGCTTTCTTT. The chain uses TRBV28 and TRBJ1-1, with D perhaps TRBD1 (5 bases). Germline V gene lookup returns CDR1 MDHEN and CDR2 SYDVKM. V was pared by 5 bases and J by 4 bases, with 17 bases between. This CDR3 region has 15 residues.

The chain recombines TRBV9 with TRBJ2-1; 12 bases are shared with TRBD2. J lost 2 bases, V lost 4 bases, and 4 bases had no gene match. The V gene's germline CDR1 is SGDLS and CDR2 YYNGEE. The CDR3 totals 16 residues. CDR3 sequence (DNA): TGTGCCAGCAGCCCATGGACTAGCGGGGCCTACAATGAGCAGTTCTTC. Translation: CASSPWTSGAYNEQFF. The full variable domain, in which reference TRBV9 and TRBJ2-1 provide the parts outside the CDR3, is DSGVTQTPKHLITATGQRVTLRCSPRSGDLSVYWYQQSLDQGLQFLIQYYNGEERAKGNILERFSAQQFPDLHSELNLSSLELGDSALYFCASSPWTSGAYNEQFFGPGTRLTVL.